Listed below are T cell receptor beta chains from one sample, sequenced in a study of blood T cell repertoires in COVID-19. Clones were read by immunoSEQ multiplex PCR, and TCRdb kept only the in-frame ones, dropping some. The table records some 220,000 clones, 70% to 90% of them present only once. The sample was PBMCs or T cells enriched from blood (not recorded which). The receptor set was obtained from a woman aged 40 to 50 with acute COVID-19. Each CDR3 is given with its conserved first and last residue. A D gene is named only where the DNA matches it firmly. Only part of the rows carry a size: once, few, many, or a class if the clone is expanded.

clone_size: NA; d_call: NA; j_call: TRBJ1-1; v_call: TRBV27; cdr3_nt: TGTGCCAGCAGTTCTAGGGCGGCGGGGAACACTGAAGCTTTCTTT; cdr3_aa: CASSSRAAGNTEAFF
clone_size: NA; d_call: TRBD1; j_call: TRBJ2-5; v_call: TRBV7-2; cdr3_nt: TGTGCCAGCAGCCCGCGGGACAGGGGATTTGAGACCCAGTACTTC; cdr3_aa: CASSPRDRGFETQYF
clone_size: NA; d_call: TRBD1; j_call: TRBJ2-1; v_call: TRBV10-1; cdr3_nt: TGCGCCAGCAGTCCCGACAGGGCCCCTCAGTTCTTC; cdr3_aa: CASSPDRAPQFF
clone_size: NA; d_call: TRBD1; j_call: TRBJ1-6; v_call: TRBV30; cdr3_nt: TGTGCCTGGCGGCCGGGCGACAGGGATAATTCACCCCTCCACTTT; cdr3_aa: CAWRPGDRDNSPLHF
clone_size: NA; d_call: NA; j_call: TRBJ2-2; v_call: TRBV7-9; cdr3_nt: TGTGCCAGCAGCCGTGGGGGGTTTGTCGCCGGGGAGCTGTTTTTT; cdr3_aa: CASSRGGFVAGELFF
clone_size: once; d_call: TRBD1; j_call: TRBJ2-2; v_call: TRBV19; cdr3_nt: TGTGCCAGTAGTATTGACAGGGGGCGCAGTGACACCGGGGAGCTGTTTTTT; cdr3_aa: CASSIDRGRSDTGELFF
clone_size: NA; d_call: NA; j_call: TRBJ1-1; v_call: TRBV6-6; cdr3_nt: TGTGCCAGCCTAATGAACCCAAGCAGGACTGAAGCTTTCTTT; cdr3_aa: CASLMNPSRTEAFF
clone_size: once; d_call: NA; j_call: TRBJ1-3; v_call: TRBV6-5; cdr3_nt: TGTGCCAGCAGGACTACGGACAGCTCTGGAAACACCATATATTTT; cdr3_aa: CASRTTDSSGNTIYF
clone_size: once; d_call: NA; j_call: TRBJ1-2; v_call: TRBV29-1; cdr3_nt: TGCAGCGCTCTGGGGGCCGGTGCTTTAGGCTACACCTTC; cdr3_aa: CSALGAGALGYTF
clone_size: NA; d_call: TRBD1; j_call: TRBJ2-5; v_call: TRBV11-2; cdr3_nt: TGTGCCAGCAGCTCATACGGGACAGCTCAAGAGACCCAGTACTTC; cdr3_aa: CASSSYGTAQETQYF
clone_size: NA; d_call: NA; j_call: TRBJ1-2; v_call: TRBV5-4; cdr3_nt: TGTGCCAGCAGCCCCGGGAGCCTCTATGGCTACACCTTC; cdr3_aa: CASSPGSLYGYTF
clone_size: NA; d_call: NA; j_call: TRBJ2-3; v_call: TRBV7-3; cdr3_nt: TGTGCCAGCAGCTTTAGGGGCAGGGATACAGATACGCAGTATTTT; cdr3_aa: CASSFRGRDTDTQYF
clone_size: NA; d_call: TRBD2; j_call: TRBJ2-1; v_call: TRBV2; cdr3_nt: TGTGCCAGTGAGGGGAGGGGTAACTACAATGAGCAGTTCTTC; cdr3_aa: CASEGRGNYNEQFF
clone_size: once; d_call: NA; j_call: TRBJ1-1; v_call: TRBV11-2; cdr3_nt: TGTGCCAGCAGCGTAACCGGGACTGTGAACACTGAAGCTTTCTTT; cdr3_aa: CASSVTGTVNTEAFF
clone_size: NA; d_call: NA; j_call: TRBJ2-2; v_call: TRBV5-1; cdr3_nt: TGCGCCAGCAGCTTGGCGACTGGGACCGGGGAGCTGTTTTTT; cdr3_aa: CASSLATGTGELFF
clone_size: NA; d_call: NA; j_call: TRBJ1-2; v_call: TRBV12-2; cdr3_nt: TGTGCAAGTCGCTTCCGGGGGGCGCCTAACTATGGCTACACCTTC; cdr3_aa: CASRFRGAPNYGYTF
clone_size: NA; d_call: NA; j_call: TRBJ1-2; v_call: TRBV15; cdr3_nt: TGTGCCACCAGCAGAGACGAGGATAGCTTCTATGGCTACACCTTC; cdr3_aa: CATSRDEDSFYGYTF
clone_size: NA; d_call: NA; j_call: TRBJ2-5; v_call: TRBV5-4; cdr3_nt: TGTGCCAGCAGCTTGGGACAGAAGAAAGAGACCCAGTACTTC; cdr3_aa: CASSLGQKKETQYF
clone_size: NA; d_call: NA; j_call: TRBJ1-1; v_call: TRBV2; cdr3_nt: TGTGCCAGCTGGCGGTCGACTATTCTAATGAACACTGAAGCTTTCTTT; cdr3_aa: CASWRSTILMNTEAFF
clone_size: NA; d_call: NA; j_call: TRBJ1-2; v_call: TRBV7-9; cdr3_nt: TGTGCCAGCAGCTCTGCAGGGGATCGCGGCTACACCTTC; cdr3_aa: CASSSAGDRGYTF
clone_size: NA; d_call: NA; j_call: TRBJ1-5; v_call: TRBV5-5; cdr3_nt: TGTGCCAGCAGCTTGGCCGAGGGAAGCAATCAGCCCCAGCATTTT; cdr3_aa: CASSLAEGSNQPQHF
clone_size: NA; d_call: NA; j_call: TRBJ2-6; v_call: TRBV11-2; cdr3_nt: TGTGCCAGCAGCACGCGGGACGCCGACCCCAGCTCTGGGGCCAACGTCCTGACTTTC; cdr3_aa: CASSTRDADPSSGANVLTF
clone_size: NA; d_call: NA; j_call: TRBJ1-5; v_call: TRBV19; cdr3_nt: TGTGCCAGTCATCCCGACAGATATAGCAATCAGCCCCAGCATTTT; cdr3_aa: CASHPDRYSNQPQHF
clone_size: NA; d_call: NA; j_call: TRBJ1-2; v_call: TRBV19; cdr3_nt: TGTGCCAGTAGCCTAGGACAGTCTTTCGGCTACACCTTC; cdr3_aa: CASSLGQSFGYTF
clone_size: NA; d_call: NA; j_call: TRBJ1-1; v_call: TRBV11-2; cdr3_nt: TGTGCCAGCAGCTTACTCCGGGGAAAGAACACTGAAGCTTTCTTT; cdr3_aa: CASSLLRGKNTEAFF
clone_size: NA; d_call: NA; j_call: TRBJ1-2; v_call: TRBV12-3/TRBV12-4; cdr3_nt: TGTGCCAGCAGCCCCCGGGATACCTATGGCTACACCTTC; cdr3_aa: CASSPRDTYGYTF
clone_size: NA; d_call: NA; j_call: TRBJ1-6; v_call: TRBV7-9; cdr3_nt: TGTGCCAGCAGCCCAAGCTTTGATTCACCCCTCCACTTT; cdr3_aa: CASSPSFDSPLHF
clone_size: NA; d_call: NA; j_call: TRBJ1-1; v_call: TRBV6-5; cdr3_nt: TGTGCCAGCAGTTACGGGGGGGAACCTGAAGCTTTCTTT; cdr3_aa: CASSYGGEPEAFF
clone_size: NA; d_call: TRBD1; j_call: TRBJ2-2; v_call: TRBV18; cdr3_nt: TGTGCCAGCTCCAGGACAGGGGATTTGAACACCGGGGAGCTGTTTTTT; cdr3_aa: CASSRTGDLNTGELFF
clone_size: NA; d_call: TRBD1; j_call: TRBJ1-2; v_call: TRBV29-1; cdr3_nt: TGCAGCGTTCCCACAGGGGGGAAGTACGGCTACACCTTC; cdr3_aa: CSVPTGGKYGYTF
clone_size: NA; d_call: NA; j_call: TRBJ2-5; v_call: TRBV9; cdr3_nt: TGTGCCAGCAGCGTAGATCTGGAGACCCAGTACTTC; cdr3_aa: CASSVDLETQYF
clone_size: NA; d_call: NA; j_call: TRBJ2-3; v_call: TRBV7-9; cdr3_nt: TGTGCCAGCAGCTTAGGCCAGGGTTGGGATACGCAGTATTTT; cdr3_aa: CASSLGQGWDTQYF
clone_size: NA; d_call: NA; j_call: TRBJ1-1; v_call: TRBV5-5; cdr3_nt: TGTGCCAGCAGCTCGTCCCTCACCCAGTTCGAAGCTTTCTTT; cdr3_aa: CASSSSLTQFEAFF
clone_size: NA; d_call: TRBD1; j_call: TRBJ1-2; v_call: TRBV7-2; cdr3_nt: TGTGCCAGCAGCCTTCGTACCGGGACAGGGGTCGGCTACACCTTC; cdr3_aa: CASSLRTGTGVGYTF
clone_size: NA; d_call: TRBD1; j_call: TRBJ2-7; v_call: TRBV6-2/TRBV6-3; cdr3_nt: TGTGCCAGCAGTTACTCCCGGGACAGGGGCTACGAGCAGTACTTC; cdr3_aa: CASSYSRDRGYEQYF
clone_size: few; d_call: NA; j_call: TRBJ1-5; v_call: TRBV11-2; cdr3_nt: TGTGCCAGCAGCTTATCAGGGGCAACCCTCAATCAGCCCCAGCATTTT; cdr3_aa: CASSLSGATLNQPQHF
clone_size: NA; d_call: NA; j_call: TRBJ2-5; v_call: TRBV2; cdr3_nt: TGTGCCAGTACAGGGCTTGATAAAGAGACCCAGTACTTC; cdr3_aa: CASTGLDKETQYF
clone_size: NA; d_call: NA; j_call: TRBJ1-4; v_call: TRBV18; cdr3_nt: TGTGCCAGCTCACCAGGTCAGGTTGAAAAACTGTTTTTT; cdr3_aa: CASSPGQVEKLFF
clone_size: NA; d_call: TRBD1; j_call: TRBJ2-6; v_call: TRBV10-1; cdr3_nt: TGCGCCAGCAGGGGACAGGGGGCGTCTGGGGCCAACGTCCTGACTTTC; cdr3_aa: CASRGQGASGANVLTF
clone_size: NA; d_call: TRBD1; j_call: TRBJ2-6; v_call: TRBV2; cdr3_nt: TGTGCCAGCAGATGGACAGGTTTGATGAGTGGGGCCAACGTCCTGACTTTC; cdr3_aa: CASRWTGLMSGANVLTF
clone_size: NA; d_call: TRBD1; j_call: TRBJ2-3; v_call: TRBV19; cdr3_nt: TGTGCCAGTAGTATAGATCTATACCGCGGACAGGGCCCAGATACGCAGTATTTT; cdr3_aa: CASSIDLYRGQGPDTQYF
clone_size: NA; d_call: NA; j_call: TRBJ1-5; v_call: TRBV12-5; cdr3_nt: TGTGCTAGTGGTTTGACGGATCAGCCCCAGCATTTT; cdr3_aa: CASGLTDQPQHF
clone_size: NA; d_call: NA; j_call: TRBJ1-6; v_call: TRBV3-1/TRBV3-2; cdr3_nt: TGTGCCAGCAGCCAAGATCAAAGGGGGAGATCCTATAATTCACCCCTCCACTTT; cdr3_aa: CASSQDQRGRSYNSPLHF
clone_size: few; d_call: TRBD1; j_call: TRBJ1-6; v_call: TRBV12-5; cdr3_nt: TGTGCTAGTGGCCGGGAGGGGGCAAGTTCACCCCTCCACTTT; cdr3_aa: CASGREGASSPLHF
clone_size: NA; d_call: NA; j_call: TRBJ2-1; v_call: TRBV21-1; cdr3_nt: TGTGCCAGTATCCAACGTCACAGCCGCTCCTACAATGAGCAGTTCTTC; cdr3_aa: CASIQRHSRSYNEQFF
clone_size: NA; d_call: NA; j_call: TRBJ1-1; v_call: TRBV27; cdr3_nt: TGTGCCAGCAGGGACAGGAACACTGAAGCTTTCTTT; cdr3_aa: CASRDRNTEAFF
clone_size: NA; d_call: NA; j_call: TRBJ1-1; v_call: TRBV18; cdr3_nt: TGTGCCAGCTCACCAAGAAAGGGGCAGAACACTGAAGCTTTCTTT; cdr3_aa: CASSPRKGQNTEAFF
clone_size: NA; d_call: NA; j_call: TRBJ2-1; v_call: TRBV11-2; cdr3_nt: TGTGCCAGCAGCTTAGGCGCTAGCTACAATGAGCAGTTCTTC; cdr3_aa: CASSLGASYNEQFF
clone_size: NA; d_call: TRBD1; j_call: TRBJ1-2; v_call: TRBV4-3; cdr3_nt: TGCGCCAGCAGCCAATACTACAGGGGCGATAACTATGGCTACACCTTC; cdr3_aa: CASSQYYRGDNYGYTF
clone_size: NA; d_call: NA; j_call: TRBJ1-5; v_call: TRBV7-2; cdr3_nt: TGTGCCAGCAGCCCGAGACGGGGGATGGGTCAGCCCCAGCATTTT; cdr3_aa: CASSPRRGMGQPQHF
clone_size: NA; d_call: TRBD1; j_call: TRBJ1-1; v_call: TRBV3-1/TRBV3-2; cdr3_nt: TGTGCCAGCACCACGACCACAGGGGGAGACACTGAAGCTTTCTTT; cdr3_aa: CASTTTTGGDTEAFF
clone_size: few; d_call: NA; j_call: TRBJ2-2; v_call: TRBV10-2; cdr3_nt: TGCGCCAGCAGTGAGCCCCTAGAAATCTTGACCGGGGAGCTGTTTTTT; cdr3_aa: CASSEPLEILTGELFF
clone_size: NA; d_call: NA; j_call: TRBJ2-5; v_call: TRBV5-1; cdr3_nt: TGCGCCAGCAGCCTGGGACAACAACAAGAGACCCAGTACTTC; cdr3_aa: CASSLGQQQETQYF
clone_size: NA; d_call: NA; j_call: TRBJ1-2; v_call: TRBV5-1; cdr3_nt: TGCGCCAGCAGCTTGGAAGGGCGGGCTAACTATGGCTACACCTTC; cdr3_aa: CASSLEGRANYGYTF
clone_size: NA; d_call: TRBD2; j_call: TRBJ2-1; v_call: TRBV7-6; cdr3_nt: TGTGCCAGCAGCTATCTAGCGGGGGGGCCCAGTGAGCAGTTCTTC; cdr3_aa: CASSYLAGGPSEQFF